Below, 6 T cell receptor beta chains from the same sample are listed, as sequenced in a study of blood T cell repertoires in COVID-19. Profiling relied on immunoSEQ multiplex PCR, and the TCRdb table lists in-frame clones only, not all of them. This table holds 95,000 to 100,000 clones, around nine tenths found once. Sequencing was carried out using peripheral blood. The receptor source for this set is a human donor with COVID-19, enrolled during active disease. The donor label of this sample is uncertain.

This clone came up a few times. The chain couples TRBV5-5 to TRBJ2-3; the match to TRBD1 covers 7 bases. The CDR3 runs to 15 residues. The germline V gene has CDR1 SGHKS and CDR2 YYEKEE (reference sequence). V gave up 1 base and J gave up 2 bases; unmatched junction bases: 4. CDR3 residues: CASSLYQGDTDTQYF. The CDR3 coding sequence is TGTGCCAGCAGCTTGTACCAGGGGGACACAGATACGCAGTATTTT.

The CDR3 nucleotides read TGTGCCAGCAGAGGGGACAGGGGGCCCCCCAATGAGCAGTTCTTC. This gives the protein CASRGDRGPPNEQFF. The chain couples TRBV2 to TRBJ2-1, with 12 bases that match TRBD1. J was trimmed by 6 bases and V by 6 bases; bases with no gene match: 6. The germline V gene encodes CDR1 SNHLY and CDR2 FYNNEI. The CDR3 has 15 residues. The entire variable domain, with the rest obtained from reference TRBV2 and TRBJ2-1, is as follows: EPEVTQTPSHQVTQMGQEVILRCVPISNHLYFYWYRQILGQKVEFLVSFYNNEISEKSEIFDDQFSVERPDGSNFTLKIRSTKLEDSAMYFCASRGDRGPPNEQFFGPGTRLTVL.

J is TRBJ1-6 and V is TRBV5-4, with a tentative D call TRBD1 (5 bases). The germline V and J ends were trimmed by 6 bases and 5 bases, with 12 bases remaining between them. Germline V gene data show CDR1 as SGHNT and CDR2 as YYREEE (reference sequence). The CDR3 runs to 14 residues. The CDR3 loop reads CASTPGGNNSPLHF. CDR3 nucleotide sequence: TGTGCCAGCACCCCGGGGGGGAATAATTCACCCCTCCACTTT.

In this sample, this clone turned up once. The chain joins TRBV11-3 to TRBJ2-1; 8 nucleotides align to TRBD1. The CDR3 covers 14 residues. The junction had 7 bases not matched to a gene; V was cut back by 0 bases and J by 12 bases. Germline V gene data show CDR1 as SGHNT and CDR2 as YENEEA. CDR3 sequence reads: CASSLEYKGTGQFF. The DNA of the CDR3 is TGTGCCAGCAGCTTAGAATATAAGGGGACAGGGCAGTTCTTC.

This chain links TRBV11-1 with TRBJ1-1; 10 bases are a match to TRBD1. The length of the CDR3 is 15 residues. Germline V gene data show CDR1 as SGHAT and CDR2 as FQDESV (reference sequence). The trim removed 2 bases at V and 6 bases at J, leaving 6 bases unmatched. The CDR3 coding sequence is TGTGCCAGCAGCTTAAGTGGGACAGGGGTACCTGAAGCTTTCTTT. Protein: CASSLSGTGVPEAFF. The full variable domain, completed using reference TRBV11-1 and TRBJ1-1, is EAEVAQSPRYKITEKSQAVAFWCDPISGHATLYWYRQILGQGPELLVQFQDESVVDDSQLPKDRFSAERLKGVDSTLKIQPAELGDSAMYLCASSLSGTGVPEAFFGQGTRLTVV.

V usage is TRBV5-5 and J usage is TRBJ1-1, with a weak D call TRBD1 (5 bases). CDR3 size: 15 residues. Per the germline V gene, CDR1 is SGHKS and CDR2 is YYEKEE (reference sequence). V lost 2 bases to trimming and J lost 4 bases, with 15 bases between them. The CDR3 is CASSFLIREGTEAFF. CDR3 nucleotides: TGTGCCAGCAGCTTCTTGATCAGGGAAGGCACTGAAGCTTTCTTT.